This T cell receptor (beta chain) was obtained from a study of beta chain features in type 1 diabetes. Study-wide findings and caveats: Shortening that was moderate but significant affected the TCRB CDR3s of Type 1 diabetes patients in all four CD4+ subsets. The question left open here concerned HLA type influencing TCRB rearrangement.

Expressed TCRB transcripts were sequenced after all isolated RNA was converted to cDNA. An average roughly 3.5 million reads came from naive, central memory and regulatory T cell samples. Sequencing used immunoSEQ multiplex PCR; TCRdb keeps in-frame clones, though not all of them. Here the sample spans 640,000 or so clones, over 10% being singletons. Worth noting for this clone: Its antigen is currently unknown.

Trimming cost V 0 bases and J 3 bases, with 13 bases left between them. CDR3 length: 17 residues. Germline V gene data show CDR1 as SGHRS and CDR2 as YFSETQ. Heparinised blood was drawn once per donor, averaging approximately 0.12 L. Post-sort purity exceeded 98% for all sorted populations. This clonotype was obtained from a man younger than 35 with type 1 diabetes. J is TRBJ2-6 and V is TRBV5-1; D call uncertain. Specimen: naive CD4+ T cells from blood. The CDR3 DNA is TGCGCCAGCAGCTTGGAATGGGGTACGCGTGGGGCCAACGTCCTGACTTTC. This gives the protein CASSLEWGTRGANVLTF.